The source of this T cell receptor beta chain is a study of response to subunit inactivated influenza vaccine. Overall study findings and caveats: Each seasonal flu vaccination may recruit only limited new T cells, authors suggested.

Worth noting for this clonotype: The antigen remains undetermined.

TCRdb fed the RT-PCR reads into MiXCR, producing one record per CDR3 protein. The data show about half a million distinct CDR3 sequences, with 25% seen just once and less than 2.5% held by the top ten. CDR1 SGHVS and CDR2 FQNEAQ come from the germline V gene. J gave up 6 bases and V 4 bases, and 10 bases lay outside the gene matches. The CDR3 has 18 residues. The sequenced sample was CD4+ T cells sorted from PBMCs, obtained roughly 5 days after vaccination. This receptor was taken from a man in his fifties who received an inactivated influenza vaccine. The V and J genes are TRBV7-8 and TRBJ2-1; 15 bases map to TRBD2. The CDR3 DNA is TGTGCCAGCAGCTCCTGGACTAGCGGGGGGGCCAGTGTCAATGAGCAGTTCTTC. It specifies CASSSWTSGGASVNEQFF.